Below, 16 T cell receptor beta chains from the same sample are listed, as sequenced in a study of graft-versus-host responses after intestinal transplantation (dated by TCRdb to the early 2020s). In light of the paper, this sample's time point label describes: cells obtained before transplantation from donor or recipient. The library came from the immunoSEQ multiplex PCR assay. Drawn from immuneACCESS, this table holds only the in-frame rearrangements with V and J called that TCRdb kept. Clones are partly lost; checked studies trace under half to an unresolved V gene and leave the rest unexplained. This sample comprises some 140,000 clones, around 90% of them detected only once. The top ten constitute approximately 0.2% of the sample. These receptors have no known antigen. The sequencing here drew on unstimulated CD4+ T cells sorted from spleen or lymph node cells, taken before intestinal transplant. These receptors were taken from a human donor who received an intestinal transplant.

This clone was picked up one time. The V call is TRBV10-3, the J call TRBJ2-1, with a possible D match to TRBD2 (6 bases). CDR3 length equals 16 residues. Germline lookup yields CDR1 ENHRY and CDR2 SYGVKD. Trimming took 3 bases from V and 4 from J, leaving 16 bases between them. CDR3 coding DNA: TGTGCCATCAGTGACAGTCTAGGGACTCGATACAATGAGCAGTTCTTC. This translates into CAISDSLGTRYNEQFF.

The rearrangement links TRBV30 to TRBJ1-4; TRBD1 matches 9 bases. After removal of 3 bases from V and 7 bases from J, the junction contained 6 bases not matched to a gene. This CDR3 contains 14 residues. Germline CDR1 reads GTSNPN; CDR2 reads SVGIG (reference sequence). In DNA, the CDR3 is TGTGCCTGGAGGAGGGGACAGGGATTTGAAAAACTGTTTTTT. Residues: CAWRRGQGFEKLFF.

V and J are TRBV2 and TRBJ2-1, with TRBD2 identical over 15 bases. Looked up from germline, CDR1 is SNHLY and CDR2 is FYNNEI. The CDR3 is 13 residues long. The ends lost 6 bases at V and 12 bases at J; junction bases unmatched: 3. The CDR3 reads CASRGLAGGGQFF. CDR3 bases: TGTGCCAGCAGAGGACTAGCGGGAGGGGGGCAGTTCTTC.

CDR3 coding DNA: TGCGCCAGCAGCTCGACGGAGACAGGGGGCAATGAGCAGTTCTTC. Its translation is CASSSTETGGNEQFF. The rearrangement uses TRBV5-1 and TRBJ2-1; 9 bases are a match to TRBD1. Germline CDR1 SGHRS, CDR2 YFSETQ. The CDR3 extends over 15 amino acids. Trimming at V came to 3 bases and at J to 6 bases, leaving 7 bases not matched to a gene.

This clone was detected only once. The rearrangement joins TRBV7-3 to TRBJ2-2; D remains ambiguous. V lost 1 base and J 4 bases, leaving 7 bases between the germline ends. CDR1 and CDR2 (germline): SGHTA, FQGTGA. The CDR3 runs 14 residues. The CDR3 coding sequence is TGTGCCAGCAGCTTAAGCAGGTCCACCGGGGAGCTGTTTTTT. Encoded protein: CASSLSRSTGELFF.

This chain links TRBV10-2 with TRBJ1-2, with 9 bases identical to TRBD1. Germline V gives CDR1 WSHSY, CDR2 SAAADI. The CDR3 sequence is 17 residues long. V lost 4 bases, J lost 8 bases, and 17 bases stayed unmatched. The CDR3 here is CASSGPFMGQGPLGYTF. The DNA for the CDR3 is TGCGCCAGCAGTGGCCCGTTTATGGGACAGGGACCTTTAGGCTACACCTTC.

This clone was seen only a few times. V is TRBV5-1 and J is TRBJ1-1; no definite D call. V was shortened by 1 base and J by 0 bases, with 7 bases between the two germline ends. CDR1 is SGHRS, CDR2 YFSETQ, per germline. The CDR3 spans 14 residues. The CDR3 protein is CASSLRQMNTEAFF. In DNA form, the CDR3 reads TGCGCCAGCAGCTTGCGACAAATGAACACTGAAGCTTTCTTT.

The gene calls are TRBV5-6 and TRBJ2-1; no definite D call. Germline CDR1 SGHDT, CDR2 YYEEEE. The CDR3 is 13 residues long. Trimming shortened V by 0 bases and J by 3 bases, and 4 bases separated the two germline ends. In DNA, the CDR3 is TGTGCCAGCAGCTTGGCTAGCTACAATGAGCAGTTCTTC. Amino acid sequence: CASSLASYNEQFF.

The chain has TRBV23-1 and TRBJ2-5; 12 bases are a match to TRBD1. TRBV23-1 is an ORF, and what it does is uncertain. V gave up 5 bases and J gave up 5 bases; unmatched junction bases: 15. The CDR3 spans 18 residues. DNA of the CDR3: TGCGCCAGCAGTGCCCAATATTACGGGACAGGGGGCCTTGAGACCCAGTACTTC. This codes for CASSAQYYGTGGLETQYF.

The chain links TRBV9 to TRBJ2-1; D is unclear. The CDR3 length is 13 residues. V was trimmed by 3 bases and J by 5 bases, leaving 9 bases between them. The germline gives CDR1 SGDLS, CDR2 YYNGEE. The CDR3 region is CASSARINNEQFF. DNA of the CDR3: TGTGCCAGCAGCGCGCGGATAAACAATGAGCAGTTCTTC.

This sequence joins TRBV30 and TRBJ2-7; D not certain. Germline assignment: CDR1 GTSNPN and CDR2 SVGIG (reference sequence). This CDR3 has 11 residues. The V gene lost 4 bases and the J gene lost 5 bases, with 9 bases spanning the gap. In nucleotides, the CDR3 is TGTGCCTGGAAGTATGGCGACGAGCAGTACTTC. Translation: CAWKYGDEQYF. The full variable domain, completed using reference TRBV30 and TRBJ2-7, is SQTIHQWPATLVQPVGSPLSLECTVEGTSNPNLYWYRQAAGRGLQLLFYSVGIGQISSEVPQNLSASRPQDRQFILSSKKLLLSDSGFYLCAWKYGDEQYFGPGTRLTVT.

The genes are TRBV4-1 and TRBJ2-7; 10 bases agree with TRBD1. Germline V gives CDR1 MGHRA, CDR2 YSYEKL. With 1 base clipped from V and 1 base from J, the junction kept 10 bases outside the gene matches. This CDR3 is 18 amino acids long. The CDR3 loop is CASSQAPPGQGSSYEQYF. The CDR3 DNA is TGCGCCAGCAGCCAAGCACCCCCGGGACAGGGGAGTTCCTACGAGCAGTACTTC.

CDR3 region: CASSLVGTGQDTQYF. CDR3 coding DNA: TGTGCCAGCAGCTTAGTGGGAACAGGTCAGGATACGCAGTATTTT. The J gene is TRBJ2-3, the V gene TRBV7-9, with D possibly TRBD1 on 5 matching bases. CDR1 is SEHNR, CDR2 FQNEAQ, per germline (reference sequence). The V and J ends lost 1 base and 6 bases respectively, with 14 bases between them. The CDR3 contains 15 residues.

The chain joins TRBV19 to TRBJ1-4; the D is unclear. The length of the CDR3 is 13 residues. V shed 4 bases and J shed 0 bases, with 3 bases lying between them. In germline, CDR1 is LNHDA, CDR2 SQIVND (reference sequence). CDR3 loop: CASSTATNEKLFF. The CDR3 coding sequence is TGTGCCAGTAGTACTGCAACTAATGAAAAACTGTTTTTT.

This clone was counted once. CDR3 in DNA: TGTGCCAGCTCACTTGGGACCTCTTATGGCTACACCTTC. Protein: CASSLGTSYGYTF. This chain connects TRBV18 to TRBJ1-2; tentative D call: TRBD1 (5 bases). This CDR3 contains 13 residues. Trimming stripped 4 bases from V and 5 bases from J, with 11 bases between. Germline CDR1 is KGHSH and CDR2 is LQKENI.

The gene calls are TRBV28 and TRBJ1-5; D unresolved. The CDR3 has 13 amino acids. CDR1 and CDR2 (germline): MDHEN, SYDVKM. V lost 2 bases to trimming and J lost 3 bases, with 5 bases between them. For the CDR3, the DNA is TGTGCCAGCAGTTTACCCGACAATCAGCCCCAGCATTTT. Translated: CASSLPDNQPQHF.